Presented here are 26 T cell receptor beta chains from one specimen sequenced in a study of neurological immune-mediated disorders. One entry per CDR3 protein results from TCRdb running MiXCR on the 5' RACE reads. The profile shows more than 75,000 distinct CDR3 sequences, approximately 3.5% of them singletons. The sample consisted of PBMCs. The receptors were gathered from a woman aged 45-65 years with multiple sclerosis.

This clonotype turned up a few times. Given a much more abundant clone one base away, this may be a read error. This chain connects TRBV6-2 or TRBV6-3 to TRBJ2-3; D is undetermined. This CDR3 has 13 residues. Germline V gene sequence: CDR1 MNHEY, CDR2 SVGEGT. V was cut by 6 bases and J by 4 bases, with 11 bases left in between. The CDR3 is CASRPTAADTQYF. The CDR3 nucleotides are TGTGCCAGCAGGCCCACCGCTGCAGATACGCAGTATTTT.

This clonotype has a count of ten or more. This CDR3 is CASSLGRVGDKTEAFF. CDR3 sequence (DNA): TGTGCCAGCAGCTTAGGACGGGTAGGGGACAAGACTGAAGCTTTCTTT. This chain uses TRBV11-2 with TRBJ1-1; D is possibly TRBD1 (6 bases). Trimming removed 1 base at V and 5 bases at J, with 17 bases between. The CDR3 runs to 16 residues. CDR1 is SGHAT, CDR2 FQNNGV, per germline.

The table lists this clonotype with many counts. The chain combines TRBV6-6 with TRBJ1-1; no clear D. The length of the CDR3 is 13 residues. Between the trimmed V and J ends, which lost 2 bases and 0 bases, there was a span of 4 bases. CDR1 and CDR2 from the germline V gene are MNHNY and SVGAGI (reference sequence). This CDR3 reads CASSYELNTEAFF. The CDR3 DNA reads as TGTGCCAGCAGTTACGAGCTGAACACTGAAGCTTTCTTT.

This clonotype has a count of ten or more. The chain links TRBV27 to TRBJ2-7; D remains ambiguous. Germline V gives CDR1 MNHEY, CDR2 SMNVEV (reference sequence). Trimming cost V 5 bases and J 3 bases, with 17 bases left between them. CDR3 size: 15 residues. As DNA, the CDR3 is TGTGCCAGCAGTCCACCCTGGACGGAACACTACGAGCAGTACTTC. Its translation: CASSPPWTEHYEQYF.

This clonotype was seen repeatedly, ten times or more. The chain links TRBV5-1 to TRBJ1-1; unclear D gene. Germline values: CDR1 SGHRS, CDR2 YFSETQ. V was pared by 4 bases and J by 0 bases, with 13 bases between. This CDR3 has 15 amino acids. Here the CDR3 DNA reads TGCGCCAGCAGCCTGTTCGCACATCTGAACACTGAAGCTTTCTTT. It encodes CASSLFAHLNTEAFF.

This clonotype was recorded many times. This chain joins TRBV7-2 and TRBJ2-5; 7 nucleotides align to TRBD2. The CDR3 has 15 amino acids. V was clipped by 3 bases and J by 0 bases; unmatched bases: 4. Germline CDR1 reads SGHTA; CDR2 reads FQGNSA. In nucleotides, the CDR3 is TGTGCCAGCAGCTTTGGGGGGGGGAACCAAGAGACCCAGTACTTC. Its translation: CASSFGGGNQETQYF.

This clonotype was recorded many times. The genes are TRBV5-1 and TRBJ2-4; tentative D call: TRBD2 (5 bases). V shed 0 bases and J shed 6 bases, with 10 bases lying between them. In germline, CDR1 is SGHRS, CDR2 YFSETQ. This CDR3 comprises 14 residues. CDR3 nucleotides: TGCGCCAGCAGCTTGGCCGGGATGGGAAACATTCAGTACTTC. The encoded protein is CASSLAGMGNIQYF.

Many counts were recorded for this clonotype. The rearrangement joins TRBV5-1 to TRBJ2-3, with 11 nucleotides matching TRBD2. With 4 bases clipped from V and 2 bases from J, the junction kept 9 bases outside the gene matches. Germline V gives CDR1 SGHRS, CDR2 YFSETQ. The CDR3 covers 17 residues. CDR3: CASSPGLAGGPTDTQYF. CDR3 DNA sequence: TGCGCCAGCAGCCCCGGGCTAGCGGGGGGCCCCACAGATACGCAGTATTTT. Combining the CDR3 with reference TRBV5-1 and TRBJ2-3 gives the whole variable domain KAGVTQTPRYLIKTRGQQVTLSCSPISGHRSVSWYQQTPGQGLQFLFEYFSETQRNKGNFPGRFSGRQFSNSRSEMNVSTLELGDSALYLCASSPGLAGGPTDTQYFGPGTRLTVL.

Ten or more counts support this clonotype. The chain has TRBV6-6 and TRBJ1-1; D is unclear. The CDR3 covers 15 residues. The V gene lost 0 bases and the J gene lost 5 bases, with 13 bases spanning the gap. Germline loops: CDR1 MNHNY, CDR2 SVGAGI (reference sequence). In nucleotides, the CDR3 is TGTGCCAGCAGTTACTCGGGCAGCAGAGGAACTGAAGCTTTCTTT. It codes for CASSYSGSRGTEAFF.

There are many counts of this clonotype. The rearrangement links TRBV5-1 to TRBJ2-1; a possible D gene is TRBD1 (5 bases). This CDR3 comprises 13 residues. The germline V and J ends were trimmed by 0 bases and 7 bases, with 8 bases remaining between them. Germline CDR1 and CDR2: SGHRS and YFSETQ. The CDR3 DNA follows: TGCGCCAGCAGCTTGGCCAGGGTGAATGAGCAGTTCTTC. It translates to CASSLARVNEQFF. The full variable domain, in which reference TRBV5-1 and TRBJ2-1 provide the parts outside the CDR3, is KAGVTQTPRYLIKTRGQQVTLSCSPISGHRSVSWYQQTPGQGLQFLFEYFSETQRNKGNFPGRFSGRQFSNSRSEMNVSTLELGDSALYLCASSLARVNEQFFGPGTRLTVL.

This clonotype appeared many times. V gene TRBV25-1 combines with J gene TRBJ1-3; a weak D match, TRBD1 (6 bases). Trimming removed 3 bases from V and 7 bases from J, with 13 bases in between. This CDR3 contains 14 residues. Germline CDR1 is MGHDK and CDR2 is SYGVNS. The CDR3 spells CASSDPRTANTIYF. CDR3 sequence (DNA): TGTGCCAGCAGTGACCCCCGGACAGCGAACACCATATATTTT. The complete variable domain, with remaining parts taken from reference TRBV25-1 and TRBJ1-3, reads EADIYQTPRYLVIGTGKKITLECSQTMGHDKMYWYQQDPGMELHLIHYSYGVNSTEKGDLSSESTVSRIRTEHFPLTLESARPSHTSQYLCASSDPRTANTIYFGEGSWLTVV.

This clonotype was detected ten times or more. J is TRBJ2-3 and V is TRBV20-1; D remains ambiguous. In germline, CDR1 is DFQATT, CDR2 SNEGSKA (reference sequence). V dropped 3 bases and J dropped 6 bases, with 7 bases sitting between them. This CDR3 spans 11 amino acids. CDR3 nucleotides: TGCAGTGCTAGGGCTAGGGATACGCAGTATTTT. Translation gives CSARARDTQYF.

This clonotype was found many times. The V call is TRBV20-1, the J call TRBJ1-5; D is possibly TRBD1 (6 bases). CDR1 and CDR2 (germline): DFQATT, SNEGSKA (reference sequence). This CDR3 contains 13 residues. V gave up 7 bases and J gave up 6 bases, with 16 bases separating them. This chain's CDR3 is CSVGPRGGQPQHF. The CDR3 DNA follows: TGCAGTGTTGGGCCTCGAGGGGGTCAGCCCCAGCATTTT.

This clonotype was recorded a few times. It may be a read error: a sequence one base away is much more abundant. No conserved phenylalanine or tryptophan ends this CDR3, so it is likely a read error. J is TRBJ1-2 and V is TRBV7-9; 7 positions agree with TRBD1. Germline V CDR1 and CDR2: SEHNR, FQNEAQ (reference sequence). This CDR3 is built from 14 residues. Losses at the gene ends were 1 base for V and 8 bases for J; bases not matched to a gene: 7. Here the CDR3 reads CASSLGGQAFGYTC. DNA for the CDR3: TGTGCCAGCAGCTTAGGAGGACAGGCCTTCGGCTACACCTGC.

A few counts support this clonotype. The CDR3 DNA sequence: TGTGCCAGCCACCCAGGCTGGGGAAACACCATATATTTT. Translation: CASHPGWGNTIYF. This sequence joins TRBV6-5 and TRBJ1-3; D unclear. The CDR3 runs to 13 residues. Trimming cost V 8 bases and J 4 bases, with 12 bases left between them. Germline V lookup: CDR1 MNHEY, CDR2 SVGAGI.

This clonotype showed up many times. The chain uses TRBV5-1 and TRBJ2-4; 8 bases agree with TRBD2. CDR1 SGHRS and CDR2 YFSETQ come from the germline V gene. J lost 7 bases, V lost 0 bases, and 6 bases had no gene match. This CDR3 spans 15 amino acids. In DNA form, the CDR3 reads TGCGCCAGCAGCTTGGCCGGGGGGGGCCCGAACATTCAGTACTTC. Translating it yields CASSLAGGGPNIQYF. Looking up the rest from reference TRBV5-1 and TRBJ2-4 gives the full variable domain: KAGVTQTPRYLIKTRGQQVTLSCSPISGHRSVSWYQQTPGQGLQFLFEYFSETQRNKGNFPGRFSGRQFSNSRSEMNVSTLELGDSALYLCASSLAGGGPNIQYFGAGTRLSVL.

This clonotype was observed at least ten times. The V and J genes are TRBV2 and TRBJ2-7, with 8 bases lining up with TRBD2. The CDR3 loop spans 15 amino acids. Germline loops: CDR1 SNHLY, CDR2 FYNNEI. V was pared by 6 bases and J by 0 bases, with 7 bases of the junction left unmatched. The CDR3 DNA sequence: TGTGCCAGCAGCTCGGGCGGGGGGATCTCCTACGAGCAGTACTTC. This encodes CASSSGGGISYEQYF. The whole variable domain, remainder taken from reference TRBV2 and TRBJ2-7, is EPEVTQTPSHQVTQMGQEVILRCVPISNHLYFYWYRQILGQKVEFLVSFYNNEISEKSEIFDDQFSVERPDGSNFTLKIRSTKLEDSAMYFCASSSGGGISYEQYFGPGTRLTVT.

This clonotype was detected many times. The V gene is TRBV5-1, the J gene TRBJ1-4; 10 bases map to TRBD1. Germline lookup yields CDR1 SGHRS and CDR2 YFSETQ. V trimming: 1 base; J trimming: 14 bases; junction bases outside the gene matches: 14. The CDR3 length is 16 residues. The CDR3 spells CASSLLSGTGDPDLFF. The CDR3 DNA follows: TGCGCCAGCAGCTTGTTGTCTGGGACAGGGGACCCAGACCTGTTTTTT.

This clonotype was detected many times. The gene calls are TRBV20-1 and TRBJ1-1, with 8 positions matching TRBD1. Germline V CDR1 and CDR2: DFQATT, SNEGSKA (reference sequence). The CDR3 contains 12 residues. Trimming took 5 bases from V and 3 from J; bases not matched to a gene: 2. CDR3: CSAPDRDTEAFF. CDR3 coding DNA: TGCAGTGCTCCGGACAGGGACACTGAAGCTTTCTTT.

This clonotype was recorded many times. The rearrangement uses TRBV12-3 or TRBV12-4 and TRBJ1-6; 7 bases fit TRBD1. Losses at the gene ends were 6 bases for V and 16 bases for J; bases not matched to a gene: 9. CDR3 length: 12 residues. CDR3 residues: CASSAATGALHF. The CDR3 region has the DNA TGTGCCAGCAGCGCCGCTACAGGGGCACTCCACTTT.

This clonotype was observed at least ten times. The chain recombines TRBV12-3 or TRBV12-4 with TRBJ1-2; the D is unclear. V lost 3 bases and J lost 8, with 10 bases in between. The CDR3 totals 12 residues. CDR3 in DNA: TGTGCCAGCAGTTTCGGTCAGCGAGGCTACACCTTC. Residues: CASSFGQRGYTF.

There are many counts of this clonotype. This chain connects TRBV20-1 to TRBJ2-1; 7 nucleotides align to TRBD2. Germline values: CDR1 DFQATT, CDR2 SNEGSKA (reference sequence). V shed 1 base, J shed 3 bases, and the junction held 9 bases outside the gene matches. The CDR3 has 16 residues. The CDR3 here is CSARALVAGDYNEQFF. CDR3 DNA: TGCAGTGCTAGAGCGCTGGTGGCGGGGGACTACAATGAGCAGTTCTTC.

This clonotype was counted a few times. The chain employs TRBV6-2 or TRBV6-3 and TRBJ2-3; D is undetermined. CDR1 and CDR2 from the germline V gene are MNHEY and SVGEGT. This CDR3 contains 14 residues. The germline V and J ends were trimmed by 4 bases and 5 bases, with 13 bases remaining between them. CDR3 sequence (DNA): TGTGCCAGCAGTTCCGCAGCTTCGGGAGATACGCAGTATTTT. Translated, it gives CASSSAASGDTQYF.

Ten or more counts support this clonotype. V usage is TRBV4-1 and J usage is TRBJ2-5; the D is unclear. The CDR3 is 14 amino acids. The germline V gene encodes CDR1 MGHRA and CDR2 YSYEKL. The V gene lost 0 bases and the J gene lost 5 bases, with 10 bases spanning the gap. The CDR3 coding sequence is TGCGCCAGCAGCCAAGAGCCAAGGGCGGAGACCCAGTACTTC. This codes for CASSQEPRAETQYF.

Many counts were recorded for this clonotype. The chain joins TRBV6-6 to TRBJ1-2; tentative D call: TRBD1 (6 bases). CDR3 length: 14 residues. V dropped 2 bases and J dropped 2 bases, with 9 bases sitting between them. The germline V gene has CDR1 MNHNY and CDR2 SVGAGI (reference sequence). CDR3 sequence reads: CASSYRTVNYGYTF. The CDR3 DNA sequence: TGTGCCAGCAGTTACCGGACAGTCAACTATGGCTACACCTTC.

This clonotype was seen many times. The chain couples TRBV5-5 to TRBJ1-1; D not certain. Germline V lookup: CDR1 SGHKS, CDR2 YYEKEE (reference sequence). V shed 2 bases and J shed 0 bases, with 5 bases lying between them. The CDR3 covers 13 residues. CDR3 sequence (DNA): TGTGCCAGCAGCTTTGCCCTGAACACTGAAGCTTTCTTT. It specifies CASSFALNTEAFF.